These 20 T cell receptor beta chains came from one sample sequenced in a study of memory CD4+ T cells and cytomegalovirus serostatus. Single viable CD3+CD4+CD8-CD45RO+ cells were sorted as the memory CD4+ T cells. Produced via immunoSEQ multiplex PCR; TCRdb's table is partial and in-frame only. The sample yields 80,000 or so clones, under 80% seen once. Sequencing was carried out using memory CD4+ T cells from blood. Receptors were obtained from an adult in good health and CMV-seropositive.

The genes are TRBV19 and TRBJ1-1, with D uncertain. The germline V gene has CDR1 LNHDA and CDR2 SQIVND (reference sequence). The CDR3 extends over 13 amino acids. Trimming took 3 bases from V and 6 from J, leaving 11 bases between them. Here the CDR3 reads CASSIWEDAEAFF. DNA for the CDR3: TGTGCCAGTAGTATCTGGGAGGACGCTGAAGCTTTCTTT.

In its sample, this clone was seen once. V is TRBV5-6 and J is TRBJ2-1, with TRBD2 matching over 11 bases. CDR3 length: 15 residues. From germline, CDR1 is SGHDT and CDR2 YYEEEE. V shed 4 bases, J shed 12 bases, and the junction held 12 bases outside the gene matches. The CDR3 coding sequence is TGTGCCAGCAGCCTGGCGGCTAGCGGGAGGATGGGGCAGTTCTTC. Its translation: CASSLAASGRMGQFF.

The count of this clone is one. The rearrangement uses TRBV10-3 and TRBJ2-7, with TRBD2 matching 10 bases. Looked up from germline, CDR1 is ENHRY and CDR2 is SYGVKD. The junction had 15 bases not matched to a gene; V was cut back by 10 bases and J by 3 bases. The length of the CDR3 is 16 residues. CDR3 protein: CATKPSLAGAIYEQYV. DNA for the CDR3: TGTGCCACCAAGCCTTCTCTAGCGGGAGCTATCTACGAGCAGTACGTC.

V is TRBV5-6 and J is TRBJ2-1; 10 bases match TRBD1. The CDR3 sequence is 15 residues long. Germline trimming cut 0 bases from V and 7 bases from J; bases unmatched to any gene: 4. CDR1 and CDR2 from the germline V gene are SGHDT and YYEEEE. The CDR3 sequence: CASSLGQGAGNEQFF. The CDR3 DNA follows: TGTGCCAGCAGCTTGGGACAGGGGGCAGGAAATGAGCAGTTCTTC.

The chain couples TRBV10-2 to TRBJ2-7; TRBD2 might be the D (6 bases). V shed 5 bases and J shed 0 bases, with 14 bases lying between them. Per the germline V gene, CDR1 is WSHSY and CDR2 is SAAADI. CDR3 length equals 15 residues. The CDR3 nucleotides read TGCGCCAGCAGTAGTACTAGCTCCTTCTCCTACGAGCAGTACTTC. Protein product: CASSSTSSFSYEQYF.

The chain has TRBV5-1 and TRBJ2-3, with D unresolved. Germline V lookup: CDR1 SGHRS, CDR2 YFSETQ. V gave up 1 base and J gave up 4 bases, with 7 bases separating them. This CDR3 has 13 amino acids. The CDR3 nucleotides read TGCGCCAGCAGCTTGTCTGTGGCAGATACGCAGTATTTT. This sequence encodes CASSLSVADTQYF.

The V and J genes are TRBV6-1 and TRBJ1-5; D perhaps matches TRBD1 (5 bases). Per germline, CDR1 MNHNS and CDR2 SASEGT. This CDR3 has 15 residues. Trimming removed 4 bases at V and 4 bases at J, with 14 bases between. The CDR3 nucleotides are TGTGCCAGCAGTGGAGGACGGGAGGGGAATCAGCCCCAGCATTTT. This encodes CASSGGREGNQPQHF.

This chain links TRBV7-9 with TRBJ2-3; 9 bases map to TRBD1. Germline values: CDR1 SEHNR, CDR2 FQNEAQ (reference sequence). There are 14 residues in the CDR3. The V gene end was trimmed by 5 bases and the J gene end by 5 bases; junction bases not matched to a gene: 5. CDR3 nucleotides: TGTGCCAGCAGCCCTGGGACAGGGAAAGATACGCAGTATTTT. Its protein is CASSPGTGKDTQYF.

This chain uses TRBV10-3 with TRBJ1-5; a possible D gene is TRBD1 (6 bases). Deletions cut 1 base from V and 1 base from J, with 11 bases between. The V gene's germline CDR1 is ENHRY and CDR2 SYGVKD. CDR3 length: 16 amino acids. CDR3 sequence reads: CAISEYGGGSNQPQHF. The DNA of the CDR3 is TGTGCCATCAGTGAGTACGGAGGGGGGAGCAATCAGCCCCAGCATTTT.

This chain joins TRBV18 and TRBJ2-6, with 7 bases matching TRBD1. V lost 4 bases to trimming and J lost 2 bases; unmatched junction nucleotides: 2. This CDR3 comprises 15 residues. Germline CDR1 KGHSH, CDR2 LQKENI. The CDR3 nucleotides read TGTGCCAGCTCACTGACAGGGACTGGGGCCAACGTCCTGACTTTC. Translating it yields CASSLTGTGANVLTF.

This clone was detected a few times. This chain uses TRBV7-2 with TRBJ1-4, with D possibly being TRBD1 (5 bases). This CDR3 has 15 amino acids. Deletions cut 0 bases from V and 10 bases from J, with 15 bases between. Per germline, CDR1 SGHTA and CDR2 FQGNSA. The CDR3 DNA reads as TGTGCCAGCAGCTTAGCGGGGGGGTCTAAGGGAAAACTGTTTTTT. Translated, it gives CASSLAGGSKGKLFF.

This chain links TRBV9 with TRBJ2-2; the match to TRBD1 covers 8 bases. Germline V CDR1 and CDR2: SGDLS, YYNGEE. The CDR3 loop spans 16 amino acids. V lost 4 bases and J lost 3; bases outside the gene matches: 8. As DNA, the CDR3 is TGTGCCAGCAGCCCAAGGACAGGGTGGGACACCGGGGAGCTGTTTTTT. This codes for CASSPRTGWDTGELFF.

The CDR3 DNA is TGTGCCAGTAGTACCCCTGGGGCTGGGGCCAACGTCCTGACTTTC. Residues: CASSTPGAGANVLTF. The chain links TRBV19 to TRBJ2-6, with no clear D. V was pared by 4 bases and J by 2 bases, with 9 bases between. The germline gives CDR1 LNHDA, CDR2 SQIVND (reference sequence). The CDR3 is 15 amino acids.

This clone has just a few counts. This chain uses TRBV11-3 with TRBJ2-3; TRBD2 is a possible D gene (6 bases). Germline lookup yields CDR1 SGHNT and CDR2 YENEEA. The germline V and J ends were trimmed by 1 base and 5 bases, with 16 bases remaining between them. CDR3 size: 16 residues. The DNA of the CDR3 is TGTGCCAGCAGCTTAGGAGGATGGAGGAGGGGAGATACGCAGTATTTT. This encodes CASSLGGWRRGDTQYF.

The rearrangement joins TRBV7-9 to TRBJ2-3; TRBD2 matches at 9 bases. Germline-derived CDR1 and CDR2 are SEHNR and FQNEAQ (reference sequence). The CDR3 is made up of 15 amino acids. V gave up 6 bases and J gave up 6 bases; unmatched junction bases: 10. CDR3: CASSHLSGRVDTQYF. CDR3 nucleotide sequence: TGTGCCAGCAGTCACCTTAGCGGGAGAGTGGATACGCAGTATTTT.

This clone appeared once. V is TRBV7-2 and J is TRBJ1-2; D perhaps matches TRBD1 (6 bases). Germline lookup yields CDR1 SGHTA and CDR2 FQGNSA. Trimming removed 5 bases at V and 6 bases at J, with 10 bases between. The CDR3 sequence is 12 residues long. The CDR3 bases are TGTGCCAGCAGCCGTAACAGGGATGGCTACACCTTC. This gives the protein CASSRNRDGYTF.

The chain combines TRBV7-2 with TRBJ2-1; D is uncertain. The CDR3 spans 12 residues. Per the germline V gene, CDR1 is SGHTA and CDR2 is FQGNSA. V was clipped by 8 bases and J by 6 bases, with 11 bases between them. The DNA of the CDR3 is TGTGCCAGCGGAACCTCTCCCAATGAGCAGTTCTTC. Amino acids: CASGTSPNEQFF.

V gene TRBV5-6 combines with J gene TRBJ1-2, with D tentatively TRBD1 (5 bases). Trimming pared 4 bases from V and 4 bases from J, leaving 17 bases between. This CDR3 is 15 amino acids long. Germline V lookup: CDR1 SGHDT, CDR2 YYEEEE. The chain's CDR3 is CASSQGRFLLYGYTF. CDR3 nucleotide sequence: TGTGCCAGCAGCCAGGGCCGGTTCCTACTCTATGGCTACACCTTC. Full variable domain (rest looked up from reference TRBV5-6 and TRBJ1-2): DAGVTQSPTHLIKTRGQQVTLRCSPKSGHDTVSWYQQALGQGPQFIFQYYEEEERQRGNFPDRFSGHQFPNYSSELNVNALLLGDSALYLCASSQGRFLLYGYTFGSGTRLTVV.

This chain links TRBV19 with TRBJ1-5; no reliable D call. V lost 3 bases, J lost 1 base, and 7 bases lay in between. Germline V CDR1 and CDR2: LNHDA, SQIVND (reference sequence). The CDR3 runs 14 residues. The CDR3 DNA follows: TGTGCCAGTAGTATCGCTCCAAGCAATCAGCCCCAGCATTTT. Translation gives CASSIAPSNQPQHF.

The CDR3 DNA follows: TGTGCCTCCGGGACCGGTACGGGGGAGCTGTTTTTT. Protein: CASGTGTGELFF. This chain uses TRBV2 with TRBJ2-2; perhaps D is TRBD1 or TRBD2 (5 bases each). Trimming removed 11 bases from V and 8 bases from J, with 15 bases in between. The CDR3 has 12 residues. Germline CDR1 SNHLY, CDR2 FYNNEI.